This T cell receptor (beta chain) was recorded in a study of T cell responses to AZD1222 COVID-19 vaccine. Whole-study findings and limits: Along spike, vaccine-associated CD4 TCRs were found throughout, with dominance at 160-218 and 743-854.

V lost 6 bases and J lost 5, with 10 bases in between. The CDR3 has 12 residues. CDR1 MNHEY and CDR2 SMNVEV come from the germline V gene (reference sequence). As for this clone: The target antigen is unknown.

TCRdb keeps only in-frame clones here, not all; method: immunoSEQ multiplex PCR. The repertoire has tens of thousands of clones, around four fifths of them found once; the top ten carry roughly 23%. The rearrangement uses TRBV27 and TRBJ1-2; D ambiguous. This specimen was peripheral blood, taken 28 days after the second AZD1222 dose. The source of this sequence is an adult who received the AZD1222 COVID-19 vaccine. The CDR3 region is CASRGAGYGYTF. In DNA, the CDR3 is TGTGCCAGCAGGGGTGCGGGGTATGGCTACACCTTC.